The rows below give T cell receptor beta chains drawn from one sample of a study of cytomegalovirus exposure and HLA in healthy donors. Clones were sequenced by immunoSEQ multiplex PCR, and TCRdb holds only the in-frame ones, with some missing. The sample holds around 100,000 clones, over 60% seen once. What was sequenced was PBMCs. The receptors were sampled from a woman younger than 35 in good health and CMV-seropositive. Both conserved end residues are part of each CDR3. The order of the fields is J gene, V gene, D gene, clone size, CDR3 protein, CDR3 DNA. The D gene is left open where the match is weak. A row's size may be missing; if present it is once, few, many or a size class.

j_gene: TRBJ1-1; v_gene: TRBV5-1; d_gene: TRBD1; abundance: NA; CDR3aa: CASSRLTGGFTEAFF; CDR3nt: TGCGCCAGCAGCCGACTAACAGGGGGCTTCACTGAAGCTTTCTTT
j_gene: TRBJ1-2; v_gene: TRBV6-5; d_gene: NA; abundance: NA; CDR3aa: CASFGQFNYGYTF; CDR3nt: TGTGCCAGTTTCGGACAGTTTAACTATGGCTACACCTTC
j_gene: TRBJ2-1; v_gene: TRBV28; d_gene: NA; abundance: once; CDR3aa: CASSLTGSSYNEQFF; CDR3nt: TGTGCCAGCAGTTTAACGGGGAGCTCCTACAATGAGCAGTTCTTC
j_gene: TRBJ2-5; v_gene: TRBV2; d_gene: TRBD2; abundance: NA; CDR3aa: CASSEALAGDQETQYF; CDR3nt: TGTGCCAGCAGTGAAGCGTTAGCGGGGGACCAAGAGACCCAGTACTTC
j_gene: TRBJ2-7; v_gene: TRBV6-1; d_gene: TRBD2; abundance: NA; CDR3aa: CASGRAAYEQYF; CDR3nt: TGTGCCAGCGGGAGGGCCGCCTACGAGCAGTACTTC
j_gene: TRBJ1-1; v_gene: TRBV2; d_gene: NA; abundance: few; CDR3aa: CASSEVRGWNTEAFF; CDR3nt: TGTGCCAGCAGTGAGGTCAGGGGCTGGAACACTGAAGCTTTCTTT
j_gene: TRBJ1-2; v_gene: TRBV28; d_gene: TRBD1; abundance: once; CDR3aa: CASSFGGQGNYGYTF; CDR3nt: TGTGCCAGCAGTTTTGGTGGACAGGGGAACTATGGCTACACCTTC
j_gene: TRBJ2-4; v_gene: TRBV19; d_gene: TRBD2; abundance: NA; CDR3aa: CASSMAGLAGVQNIQYF; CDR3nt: TGTGCCAGTAGTATGGCGGGACTAGCGGGTGTTCAAAACATTCAGTACTTC
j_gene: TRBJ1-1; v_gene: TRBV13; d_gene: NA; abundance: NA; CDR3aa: CASRLWGQSNTEAFF; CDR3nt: TGTGCCAGCAGGCTGTGGGGACAAAGCAACACTGAAGCTTTCTTT
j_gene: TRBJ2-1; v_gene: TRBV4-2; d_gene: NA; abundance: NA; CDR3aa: CASSHLPDNEQFF; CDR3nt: TGTGCCAGCAGCCACCTACCCGACAATGAGCAGTTCTTC